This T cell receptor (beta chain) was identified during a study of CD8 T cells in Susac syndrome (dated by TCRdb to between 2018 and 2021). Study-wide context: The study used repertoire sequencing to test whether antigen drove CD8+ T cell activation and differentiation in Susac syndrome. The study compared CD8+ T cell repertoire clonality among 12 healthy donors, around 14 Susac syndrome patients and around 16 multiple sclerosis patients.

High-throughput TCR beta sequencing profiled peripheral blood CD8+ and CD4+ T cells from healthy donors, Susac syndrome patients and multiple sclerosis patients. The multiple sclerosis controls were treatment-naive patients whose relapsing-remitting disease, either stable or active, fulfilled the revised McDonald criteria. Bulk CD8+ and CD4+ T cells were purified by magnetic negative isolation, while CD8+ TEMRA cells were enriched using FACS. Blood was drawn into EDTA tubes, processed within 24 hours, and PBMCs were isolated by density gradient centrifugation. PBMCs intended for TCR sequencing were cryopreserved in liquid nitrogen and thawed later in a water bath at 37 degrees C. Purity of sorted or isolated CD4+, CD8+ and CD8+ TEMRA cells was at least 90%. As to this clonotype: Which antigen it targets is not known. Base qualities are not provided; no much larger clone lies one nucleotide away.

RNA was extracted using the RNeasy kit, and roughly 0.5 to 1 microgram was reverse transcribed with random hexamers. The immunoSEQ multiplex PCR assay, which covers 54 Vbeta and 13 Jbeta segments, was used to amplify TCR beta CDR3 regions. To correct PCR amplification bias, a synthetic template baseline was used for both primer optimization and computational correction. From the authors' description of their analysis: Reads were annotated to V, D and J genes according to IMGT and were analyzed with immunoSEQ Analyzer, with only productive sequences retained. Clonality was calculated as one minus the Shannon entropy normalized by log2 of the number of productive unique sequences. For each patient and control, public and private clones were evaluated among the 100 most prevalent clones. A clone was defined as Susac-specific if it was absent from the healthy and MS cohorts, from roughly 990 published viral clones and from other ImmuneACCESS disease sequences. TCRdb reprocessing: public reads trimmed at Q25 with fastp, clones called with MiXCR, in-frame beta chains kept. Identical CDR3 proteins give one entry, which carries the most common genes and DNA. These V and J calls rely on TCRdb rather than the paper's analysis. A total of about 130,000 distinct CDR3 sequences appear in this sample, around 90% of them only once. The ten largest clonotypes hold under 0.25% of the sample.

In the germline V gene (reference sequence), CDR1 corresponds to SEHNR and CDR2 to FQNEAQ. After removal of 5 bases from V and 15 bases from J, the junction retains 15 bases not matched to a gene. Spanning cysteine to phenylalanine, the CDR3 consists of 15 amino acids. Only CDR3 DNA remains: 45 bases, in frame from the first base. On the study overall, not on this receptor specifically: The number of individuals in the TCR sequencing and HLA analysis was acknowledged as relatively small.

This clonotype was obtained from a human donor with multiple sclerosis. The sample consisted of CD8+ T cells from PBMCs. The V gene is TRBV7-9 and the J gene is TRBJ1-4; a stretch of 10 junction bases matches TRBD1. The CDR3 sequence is CASSETGTGVRHLFF. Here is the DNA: TGTGCCAGCAGCGAAACCGGGACAGGGGTACGGCATTTGTTTTTT.